The T cell receptor (beta chain) described here comes from a study of regulatory T cells in long-lasting Graves disease. General observations from the study: Newly diagnosed disease favored TRBV20-1 and TRBJ2-1 over persistent disease.

Library construction for TCR beta used iRepertoire HTBI primers and Arm-PCR of CDR3 regions. Via MiXCR, TCRdb re-called the multiplex PCR reads, giving one row per CDR3 protein. The data contain about 500,000 distinct CDR3 sequences, approximately 12% of them seen just once; the ten biggest clones take up 7.5% to 9%. The CDR3 is 19 residues long. The V gene lost 3 bases and the J gene lost 4 bases, with 25 bases spanning the gap. Per germline, CDR1 SGDLS and CDR2 YYNGEE. Specified time point: newly diagnosed GD, antithyroid drugs for less than 3 months. The TCR library was made from RNA that had been extracted from PBMCs in TRIzol. The patients included were those that came from an endocrinology department in Xi'an, China. In regard to this clonotype: Its antigen is unidentified.

These same data were also listed under a study on T cells in Graves' hyperthyroidism and ophthalmopathy. That work contributes: HTBI primers were employed in a first-round RT-PCR of the TCR CDR3.

The sequencing used peripheral blood mononuclear cells (PBMCs), collected at new diagnosis, from a patient treated with antithyroid drugs. The receptor was isolated from a woman aged 25 to 39 with Graves disease. V is TRBV9 and J is TRBJ2-2; the D gene is possibly TRBD1 (6 bases). This CDR3 reads CASSGNPTPTGSVTGELFF. The CDR3 bases are TGTGCCAGCAGCGGAAACCCCACACCGACAGGTTCGGTCACCGGGGAGCTGTTTTTT.